This T cell receptor beta chain emerged from a study of T-cell memory formation after mild COVID-19. TCRdb itself ran the 5' RACE reads through MiXCR, one entry per CDR3 protein. The data contain approximately 580,000 distinct CDR3 sequences, 20% of them singletons. Between the trimmed V and J ends, which lost 0 bases and 7 bases, there was a span of 15 bases. Germline V gene data show CDR1 as SGHAT and CDR2 as FQNNGV. The CDR3 sequence is 15 residues long. The chain uses TRBV11-2 and TRBJ1-1; no clear D gene. The receptor's source is an adult woman who had mild COVID-19 (a few samples of this study predate the infection). Cell type and time point are not known. Sequencing was performed on PBMCs or a T cell subset sorted from them (not recorded which). The CDR3 region is CASSLEGGYDFEAFF. The DNA of the CDR3 is TGTGCCAGCAGCTTAGAGGGTGGCTATGACTTTGAAGCTTTCTTT.